The entry that follows covers one T cell receptor beta chain sequence. Antigen specificity is unknown. The data belong to a study of cytomegalovirus exposure and HLA in healthy donors. Looking at the study overall: Membership in the Caucasian-associated ancestry cluster was found for approximately 85% of 300 to 400 genotyped donors.

Primers included in the PCR were 60 Vbeta and 13 Jbeta primers. As processed by the authors: An analysis that came later counted 80 million or so unique TCR beta chains, around 12 million shared. Here immunoSEQ multiplex PCR was the method, and the copy in TCRdb shows in-frame clones only, minus some. D and trimming come from the DNA, and the V and J calls and clone size come from that table. The ten most abundant clones cover approximately 1.8% of a sample with fewer than 45,000 clones. The germline V gene has CDR1 MDHEN and CDR2 SYDVKM. The junction had 3 bases not matched to a gene; V was cut back by 2 bases and J by 11 bases. The CDR3 contains 12 residues. Study-wide results and limits: Later, an analysis showed that TCR beta chains associated with HLA were more clonally expanded than others that were equally common. The authors considered a cluster of highly shared sequence variants likely to be a sequencing artifact.

The sequenced material came from PBMCs. The clonotype originates from a woman under 40 in good health and CMV-seronegative. The J gene is TRBJ1-1, the V gene TRBV28; 9 bases fit TRBD1. CDR3 bases: TGTGCCAGCAGTTTAGGGACAGGGTGGGCTTTCTTT. Protein: CASSLGTGWAFF.